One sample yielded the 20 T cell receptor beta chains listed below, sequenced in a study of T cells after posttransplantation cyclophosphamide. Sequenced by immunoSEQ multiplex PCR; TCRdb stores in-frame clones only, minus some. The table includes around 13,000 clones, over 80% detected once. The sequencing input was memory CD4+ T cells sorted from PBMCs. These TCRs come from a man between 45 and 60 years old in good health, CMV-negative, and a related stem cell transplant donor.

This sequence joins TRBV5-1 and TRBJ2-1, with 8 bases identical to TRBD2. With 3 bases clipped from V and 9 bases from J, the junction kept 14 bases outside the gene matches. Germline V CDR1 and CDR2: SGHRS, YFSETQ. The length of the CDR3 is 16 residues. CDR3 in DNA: TGCGCCAGCAGCTCCGGGTGGTCCGCCGGGGGGGTTGAGCAGTTCTTC. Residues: CASSSGWSAGGVEQFF.

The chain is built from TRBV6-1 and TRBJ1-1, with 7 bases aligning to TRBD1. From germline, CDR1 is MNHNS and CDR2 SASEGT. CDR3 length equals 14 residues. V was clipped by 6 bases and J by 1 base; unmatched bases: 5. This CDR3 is CASREDRWNTEAFF. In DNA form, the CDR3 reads TGTGCCAGCAGAGAGGACAGGTGGAACACTGAAGCTTTCTTT.

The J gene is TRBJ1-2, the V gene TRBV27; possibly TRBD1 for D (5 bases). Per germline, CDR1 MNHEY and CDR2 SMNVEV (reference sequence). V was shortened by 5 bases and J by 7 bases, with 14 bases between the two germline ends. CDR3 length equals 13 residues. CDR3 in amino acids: CASSPGGRVGYTF. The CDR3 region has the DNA TGTGCCAGCAGTCCGGGAGGCAGGGTTGGCTACACCTTC.

The CDR3 sequence is CASSQASGRRGGENPYNEQFF. For the CDR3, the DNA is TGTGCCAGCAGCCAAGCGTCCGGGAGACGGGGAGGGGAGAACCCCTACAATGAGCAGTTCTTC. This chain joins TRBV4-2 and TRBJ2-1; 7 bases agree with TRBD2. This CDR3 is built from 21 residues. Germline values: CDR1 LGHNA, CDR2 YNFKEQ. V lost 1 base to trimming and J lost 2 bases; unmatched junction nucleotides: 20.

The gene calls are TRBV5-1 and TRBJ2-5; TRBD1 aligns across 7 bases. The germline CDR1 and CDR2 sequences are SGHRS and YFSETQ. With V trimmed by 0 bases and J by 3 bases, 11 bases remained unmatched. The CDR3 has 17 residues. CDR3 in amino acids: CASSLGGGNFREETQYF. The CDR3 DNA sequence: TGCGCCAGCAGCTTGGGAGGGGGCAATTTTAGAGAAGAGACCCAGTACTTC. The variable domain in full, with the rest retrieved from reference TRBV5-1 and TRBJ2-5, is KAGVTQTPRYLIKTRGQQVTLSCSPISGHRSVSWYQQTPGQGLQFLFEYFSETQRNKGNFPGRFSGRQFSNSRSEMNVSTLELGDSALYLCASSLGGGNFREETQYFGPGTRLLVL.

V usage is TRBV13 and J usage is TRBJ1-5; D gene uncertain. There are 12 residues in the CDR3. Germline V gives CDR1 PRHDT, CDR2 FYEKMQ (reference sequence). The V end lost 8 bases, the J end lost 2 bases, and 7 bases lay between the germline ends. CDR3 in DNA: TGTGCCAGCGGGCGCGGCAATCAGCCCCAGCATTTT. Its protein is CASGRGNQPQHF.

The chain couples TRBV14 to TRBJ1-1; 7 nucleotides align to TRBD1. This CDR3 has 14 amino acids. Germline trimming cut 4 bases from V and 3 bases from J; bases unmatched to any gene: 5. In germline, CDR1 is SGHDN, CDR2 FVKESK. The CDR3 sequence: CASSPPGGYTEAFF. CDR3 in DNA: TGTGCCAGCAGCCCACCAGGGGGATACACTGAAGCTTTCTTT.

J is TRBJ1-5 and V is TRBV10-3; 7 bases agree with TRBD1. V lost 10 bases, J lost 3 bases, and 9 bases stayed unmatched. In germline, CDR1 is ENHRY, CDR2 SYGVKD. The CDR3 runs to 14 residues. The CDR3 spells CATEDRILNQPQHF. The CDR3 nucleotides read TGTGCCACCGAGGACAGGATCCTCAATCAGCCCCAGCATTTT.

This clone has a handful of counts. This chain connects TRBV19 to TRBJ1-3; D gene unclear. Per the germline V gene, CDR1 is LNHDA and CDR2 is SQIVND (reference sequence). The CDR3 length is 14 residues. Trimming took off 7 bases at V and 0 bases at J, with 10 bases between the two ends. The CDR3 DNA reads TGTGCCAGTATCGCGATCGGCTCTGGAAACACCATATATTTT. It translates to CASIAIGSGNTIYF.

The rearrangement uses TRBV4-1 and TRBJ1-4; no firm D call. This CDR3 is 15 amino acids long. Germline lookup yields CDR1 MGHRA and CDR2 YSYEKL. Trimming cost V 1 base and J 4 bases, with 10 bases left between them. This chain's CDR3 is CASSQGAGFNEKLFF. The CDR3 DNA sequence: TGCGCCAGCAGCCAAGGGGCAGGATTTAATGAAAAACTGTTTTTT.

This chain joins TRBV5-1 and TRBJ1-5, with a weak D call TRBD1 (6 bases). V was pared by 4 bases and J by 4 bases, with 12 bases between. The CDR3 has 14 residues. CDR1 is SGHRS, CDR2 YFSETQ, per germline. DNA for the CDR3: TGCGCCAGCAGCCCTGGGACACCTAATCAGCCCCAGCATTTT. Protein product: CASSPGTPNQPQHF.

The CDR3 loop is CSVGPKAGVYEQYF. The CDR3 nucleotides are TGCAGCGTTGGCCCAAAAGCGGGAGTCTACGAGCAGTACTTC. The V and J genes are TRBV29-1 and TRBJ2-7; 8 nucleotides match TRBD2. CDR1 SQVTM and CDR2 ANQGSEA come from the germline V gene. The CDR3 loop spans 14 amino acids. Losses at the gene ends were 4 bases for V and 3 bases for J; bases not matched to a gene: 8.

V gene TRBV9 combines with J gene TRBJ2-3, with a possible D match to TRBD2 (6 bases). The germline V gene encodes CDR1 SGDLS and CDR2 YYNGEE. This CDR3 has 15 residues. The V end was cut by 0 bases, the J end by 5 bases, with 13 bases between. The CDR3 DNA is TGTGCCAGCAGCGTAGAGGGAGGTAGAGGAGATACGCAGTATTTT. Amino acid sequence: CASSVEGGRGDTQYF. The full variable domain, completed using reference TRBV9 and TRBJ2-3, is DSGVTQTPKHLITATGQRVTLRCSPRSGDLSVYWYQQSLDQGLQFLIQYYNGEERAKGNILERFSAQQFPDLHSELNLSSLELGDSALYFCASSVEGGRGDTQYFGPGTRLTVL.

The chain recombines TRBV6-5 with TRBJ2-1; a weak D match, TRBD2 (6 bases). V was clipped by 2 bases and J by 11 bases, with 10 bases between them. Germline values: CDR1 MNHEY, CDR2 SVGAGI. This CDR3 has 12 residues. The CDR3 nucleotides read TGTGCCAGCAGTTACGTCGGGGGAAAGCAGTTCTTC. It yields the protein CASSYVGGKQFF.

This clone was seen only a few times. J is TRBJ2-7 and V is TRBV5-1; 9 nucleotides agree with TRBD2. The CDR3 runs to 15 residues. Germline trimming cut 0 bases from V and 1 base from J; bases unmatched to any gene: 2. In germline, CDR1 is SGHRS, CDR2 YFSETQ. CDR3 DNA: TGCGCCAGCAGCTTGGTCCTAGCGGGGTCCTACGAGCAGTACTTC. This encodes CASSLVLAGSYEQYF.

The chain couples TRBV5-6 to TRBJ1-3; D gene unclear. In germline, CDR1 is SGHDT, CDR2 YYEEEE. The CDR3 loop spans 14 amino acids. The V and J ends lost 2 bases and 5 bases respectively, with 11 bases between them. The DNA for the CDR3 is TGTGCCAGCAGCTTAATGGGAGCCAGAAACACCATATATTTT. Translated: CASSLMGARNTIYF.

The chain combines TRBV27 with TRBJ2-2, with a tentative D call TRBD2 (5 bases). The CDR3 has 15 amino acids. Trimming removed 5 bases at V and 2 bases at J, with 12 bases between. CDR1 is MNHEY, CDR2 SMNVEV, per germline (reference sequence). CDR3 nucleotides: TGTGCCAGCAGTCGGAGCGGAGCAAACACCGGGGAGCTGTTTTTT. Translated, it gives CASSRSGANTGELFF.

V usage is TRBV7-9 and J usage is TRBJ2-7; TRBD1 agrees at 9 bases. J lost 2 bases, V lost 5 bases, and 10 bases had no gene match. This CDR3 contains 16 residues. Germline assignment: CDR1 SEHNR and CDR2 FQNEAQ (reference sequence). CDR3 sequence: CASSRTGQGLAYEQYF. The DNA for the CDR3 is TGTGCCAGCAGCCGAACGGGACAGGGCCTTGCCTACGAGCAGTACTTC.

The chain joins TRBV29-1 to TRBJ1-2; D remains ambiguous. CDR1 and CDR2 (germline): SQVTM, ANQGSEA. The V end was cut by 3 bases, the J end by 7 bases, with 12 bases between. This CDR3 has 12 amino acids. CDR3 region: CSVEAQVSGYTF. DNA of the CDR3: TGCAGCGTTGAGGCGCAGGTCTCTGGCTACACCTTC.

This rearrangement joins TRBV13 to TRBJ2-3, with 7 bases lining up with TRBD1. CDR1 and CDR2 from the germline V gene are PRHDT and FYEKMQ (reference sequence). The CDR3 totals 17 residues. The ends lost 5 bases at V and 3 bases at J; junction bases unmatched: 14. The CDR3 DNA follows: TGTGCCAGCAGCGAGAGACAGGGCCCGCCGCGTACAGATACGCAGTATTTT. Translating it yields CASSERQGPPRTDTQYF.